Listed below are T cell receptor beta chains from one sample, sequenced in a study of post-analysis software for immune sequencing data. A single record per CDR3 protein comes from TCRdb applying MiXCR to the PCR reads. The sample lists roughly 600,000 distinct CDR3 sequences, 44% occurring once. The sequenced sample consisted of blood. These receptors came from a girl between 5 and 17 years old with multiple sclerosis. Both conserved end residues are part of each CDR3. Fields, in order: V gene, D gene, clone size, J gene, CDR3 DNA, CDR3 protein. D genes are given only for firm matches. The size of a clone is reported for some rows only, either as once, few or many, or as a class for expanded clones.

v_gene: TRBV9; d_gene: NA; abundance: NA; j_gene: TRBJ2-7; CDR3nt: TGTGCCAGCAGCGTAGTCTTAGGGGGCGAGCAGTACTTC; CDR3aa: CASSVVLGGEQYF
v_gene: TRBV10-3; d_gene: NA; abundance: NA; j_gene: TRBJ1-4; CDR3nt: TGTGCCATCCGGCCAAAGACCAATGAAAAACTGTTTTTT; CDR3aa: CAIRPKTNEKLFF
v_gene: TRBV10-3; d_gene: TRBD1; abundance: few; j_gene: TRBJ1-2; CDR3nt: TGTGCCCTTGGAGGGGACAGGGTCAGTGGCTACACCTTC; CDR3aa: CALGGDRVSGYTF
v_gene: TRBV7-2; d_gene: NA; abundance: NA; j_gene: TRBJ2-5; CDR3nt: TGTGCCAGCAGCCAACTGGGGGGTCCTGAGACCCAGTACTTC; CDR3aa: CASSQLGGPETQYF
v_gene: TRBV12-3/TRBV12-4; d_gene: NA; abundance: NA; j_gene: TRBJ2-4; CDR3nt: TGTGCCAGCAGTTTTGGACAGAGAAACATTCAGTACTTC; CDR3aa: CASSFGQRNIQYF
v_gene: TRBV6-1; d_gene: NA; abundance: NA; j_gene: TRBJ2-4; CDR3nt: TGTGCCAGCATGCCCCTGACGAGGAATCAGGAAGTCAAAAACATTCAGTACTTC; CDR3aa: CASMPLTRNQEVKNIQYF
v_gene: TRBV20-1; d_gene: TRBD2; abundance: NA; j_gene: TRBJ2-2; CDR3nt: TGCAGTGCTAGGACTAGCGGGCTGACTAACACCGGGGAGCTGTTTTTT; CDR3aa: CSARTSGLTNTGELFF
v_gene: TRBV5-1; d_gene: TRBD2; abundance: NA; j_gene: TRBJ2-5; CDR3nt: TGCGCCAGCAGCTTGGATATACCGGCACTAGCGGGGAAGAAGACCCAGTACTTC; CDR3aa: CASSLDIPALAGKKTQYF
v_gene: TRBV12-3/TRBV12-4; d_gene: TRBD2; abundance: NA; j_gene: TRBJ2-3; CDR3nt: TGTGCCAGCAGTTTCGGGACTAGCGGGGGAGGAACAGATACGCAGTATTTT; CDR3aa: CASSFGTSGGGTDTQYF
v_gene: TRBV29-1; d_gene: NA; abundance: NA; j_gene: TRBJ1-1; CDR3nt: TGCAGCGTTGGGGGACGATTGGGAGCTTTCTTT; CDR3aa: CSVGGRLGAFF
v_gene: TRBV12-3/TRBV12-4; d_gene: NA; abundance: few; j_gene: TRBJ2-1; CDR3nt: TGTGCCAGCAGACGAGGCGGGCTGGCGGGTCAAGGGGTTAATGAGCAGTTCTTC; CDR3aa: CASRRGGLAGQGVNEQFF
v_gene: TRBV5-5; d_gene: TRBD1; abundance: few; j_gene: TRBJ1-5; CDR3nt: TGTGCCAGCAGCCCCCTAGGGGGACAGGGGATCTATAGCAATCAGCCCCAGCATTTT; CDR3aa: CASSPLGGQGIYSNQPQHF
v_gene: TRBV5-1; d_gene: TRBD1; abundance: NA; j_gene: TRBJ2-7; CDR3nt: TGCGCCAGCAGCTCGACAGGGGGTAACTACGAGCAGTACTTC; CDR3aa: CASSSTGGNYEQYF
v_gene: TRBV7-2; d_gene: TRBD2; abundance: NA; j_gene: TRBJ2-7; CDR3nt: TGTGCCAGCAGCTTCCCCGGGACTAGACGGTTCGAGCAGTACTTC; CDR3aa: CASSFPGTRRFEQYF
v_gene: TRBV4-1; d_gene: TRBD1; abundance: NA; j_gene: TRBJ2-1; CDR3nt: TGCGCCAACAGCCCAACCGGGACAGGGGTCAATGAGCAGTTCTTC; CDR3aa: CANSPTGTGVNEQFF
v_gene: TRBV29-1; d_gene: TRBD1; abundance: few; j_gene: TRBJ1-2; CDR3nt: TGCAGCGTTGAAGAAACGGGGCAGGGGGCCGTTGGGGACTATGGCTACACCTTC; CDR3aa: CSVEETGQGAVGDYGYTF
v_gene: TRBV4-1; d_gene: TRBD2; abundance: NA; j_gene: TRBJ2-1; CDR3nt: TGCGCCAGCAGCCAAGAAGGTAGCGGGGTAAATGAGCAGTTCTTC; CDR3aa: CASSQEGSGVNEQFF
v_gene: TRBV20-1; d_gene: TRBD2; abundance: NA; j_gene: TRBJ2-7; CDR3nt: TGCAGTGGACTAGCGTCTTCCTACGAGCAGTACTTC; CDR3aa: CSGLASSYEQYF
v_gene: TRBV4-1; d_gene: TRBD2; abundance: NA; j_gene: TRBJ2-7; CDR3nt: TGCGCCAGCAGCCCCCGGGGTAGCGGGAGCTCCTACGAGCAGTACTTC; CDR3aa: CASSPRGSGSSYEQYF
v_gene: TRBV29-1; d_gene: NA; abundance: few; j_gene: TRBJ2-7; CDR3nt: TGCAGCGTTGAAACTGGAAAGGGAGGTCGGTACGAGCAGTACTTC; CDR3aa: CSVETGKGGRYEQYF
v_gene: TRBV12-3/TRBV12-4; d_gene: TRBD2; abundance: few; j_gene: TRBJ2-7; CDR3nt: TGTGCCAGTTCAGCGGGAGTCCACGAGCAGTACTTC; CDR3aa: CASSAGVHEQYF
v_gene: TRBV12-3/TRBV12-4; d_gene: TRBD2; abundance: NA; j_gene: TRBJ2-3; CDR3nt: TGTGCCAGCAGTCTTCGTAAAGCGGGGATGAGAGCAGATGTGCAGTATTTT; CDR3aa: CASSLRKAGMRADVQYF
v_gene: TRBV9; d_gene: NA; abundance: few; j_gene: TRBJ2-3; CDR3nt: TGTGCCAGCAGCACGGGAGATGATACGCAGTATTTT; CDR3aa: CASSTGDDTQYF
v_gene: TRBV7-9; d_gene: NA; abundance: NA; j_gene: TRBJ1-4; CDR3nt: TGTGCCAGCGCAGGGCTGAATGAAAAACTGTTTTTT; CDR3aa: CASAGLNEKLFF
v_gene: TRBV3-1; d_gene: TRBD1; abundance: few; j_gene: TRBJ1-2; CDR3nt: TGTGCCAGCAGTATGAGCGGGACAGGGGGAGGGGGCTACACCTTC; CDR3aa: CASSMSGTGGGGYTF
v_gene: TRBV3-1; d_gene: TRBD1; abundance: few; j_gene: TRBJ2-3; CDR3nt: TGTGCCAGCAGGGGACAGGTGGGAGATACGCAGTATTTT; CDR3aa: CASRGQVGDTQYF
v_gene: TRBV10-3; d_gene: TRBD2; abundance: NA; j_gene: TRBJ2-3; CDR3nt: TGTGCCATCAGTGAGTCGTTTTTGCTAGCGGGGAGCACAGATACGCAGTATTTT; CDR3aa: CAISESFLLAGSTDTQYF
v_gene: TRBV4-1; d_gene: NA; abundance: few; j_gene: TRBJ2-3; CDR3nt: TGCGCCAGCAGACAAGGGCAGGTCAGCACAGATACGCAGTATTTT; CDR3aa: CASRQGQVSTDTQYF
v_gene: TRBV12-3/TRBV12-4; d_gene: NA; abundance: NA; j_gene: TRBJ1-2; CDR3nt: TGTGCCAGCAGTTTGGCACGACCTACAGGCCCCCTCGGTGGCTACACCTTC; CDR3aa: CASSLARPTGPLGGYTF
v_gene: TRBV3-1; d_gene: NA; abundance: NA; j_gene: TRBJ2-5; CDR3nt: TGTGCCAGCAGCCCTAGAGGAAGCTTCGGTGAGACCCAGTACTTC; CDR3aa: CASSPRGSFGETQYF
v_gene: TRBV20-1; d_gene: TRBD2; abundance: once; j_gene: TRBJ2-7; CDR3nt: TGCAGTGCCCTATGGACTAGCGGGGCCCCTTACGAGCAGTACTTC; CDR3aa: CSALWTSGAPYEQYF
v_gene: TRBV12-3/TRBV12-4; d_gene: TRBD2; abundance: NA; j_gene: TRBJ2-6; CDR3nt: TGTGCCAGCAGTGGTGGACTAGAATACTCTGGGGCCAACGTCCTGACTTTC; CDR3aa: CASSGGLEYSGANVLTF
v_gene: TRBV20-1; d_gene: NA; abundance: NA; j_gene: TRBJ1-1; CDR3nt: TGCAGTGCTCCGGACGTTATGAGCACTGAAGCTTTCTTT; CDR3aa: CSAPDVMSTEAFF
v_gene: TRBV12-3/TRBV12-4; d_gene: NA; abundance: NA; j_gene: TRBJ2-1; CDR3nt: TGTGCCAGCAGTTTGTTCCATGAGCAGTTCTTC; CDR3aa: CASSLFHEQFF
v_gene: TRBV20-1; d_gene: TRBD2; abundance: NA; j_gene: TRBJ2-3; CDR3nt: TGCAGCGGGACTAGCGGGAGAGGGGACCTGGATACGCAGTATTTT; CDR3aa: CSGTSGRGDLDTQYF
v_gene: TRBV20-1; d_gene: TRBD1; abundance: NA; j_gene: TRBJ2-7; CDR3nt: TGCAGTGCTCAGAGAAGGGACAGGTTGGGCGAGCAGTACTTC; CDR3aa: CSAQRRDRLGEQYF
v_gene: TRBV20-1; d_gene: NA; abundance: few; j_gene: TRBJ2-7; CDR3nt: TGCAGTGCTAGAGATCTTCCGGGAATAGGGTACGAGCAGTACTTC; CDR3aa: CSARDLPGIGYEQYF